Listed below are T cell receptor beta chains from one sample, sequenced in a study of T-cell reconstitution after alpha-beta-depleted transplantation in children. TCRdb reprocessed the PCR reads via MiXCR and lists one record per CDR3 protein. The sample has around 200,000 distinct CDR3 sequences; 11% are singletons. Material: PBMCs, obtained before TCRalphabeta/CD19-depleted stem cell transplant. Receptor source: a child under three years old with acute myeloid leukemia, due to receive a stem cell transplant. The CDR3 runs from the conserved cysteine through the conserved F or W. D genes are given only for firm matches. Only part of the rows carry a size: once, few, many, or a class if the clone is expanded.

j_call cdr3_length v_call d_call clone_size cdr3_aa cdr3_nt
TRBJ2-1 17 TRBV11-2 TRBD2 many CASSLASGSRLYNEQFF TGTGCCAGCAGCTTGGCTAGCGGGAGTCGGTTGTACAATGAGCAGTTCTTC
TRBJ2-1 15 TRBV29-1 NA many CSVSPKTGFYNEQFF TGCAGCGTTAGCCCGAAGACAGGTTTTTACAATGAGCAGTTCTTC
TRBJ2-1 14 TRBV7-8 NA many CASSPRDIYNEQFF TGTGCCAGCAGCCCCCGGGACATTTACAATGAGCAGTTCTTC
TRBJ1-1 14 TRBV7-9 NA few CASSPPPSGTEAFF TGTGCCAGCAGCCCCCCCCCCAGCGGTACTGAAGCTTTCTTT
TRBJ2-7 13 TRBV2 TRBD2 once CASSPSGIDEQYF TGTGCCAGCAGCCCTAGCGGGATCGACGAGCAGTACTTC
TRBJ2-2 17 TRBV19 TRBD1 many CASSIDSRTGNTGELFF TGTGCCAGTAGTATAGACAGTAGGACAGGGAACACCGGGGAGCTGTTTTTT
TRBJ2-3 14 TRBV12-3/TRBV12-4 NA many CASSLAVFTDTQYF TGTGCCAGCAGTTTAGCAGTTTTCACAGATACGCAGTATTTT
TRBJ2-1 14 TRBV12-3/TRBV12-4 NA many CASSLGGGYNEQFF TGTGCCAGCAGCCTAGGGGGGGGCTACAATGAGCAGTTCTTC
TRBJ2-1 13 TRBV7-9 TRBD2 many CASSSGRANEQFF TGTGCCAGCAGTAGCGGGAGGGCCAATGAGCAGTTCTTC
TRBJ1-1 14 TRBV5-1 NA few CASTREGTFTEAFF TGCGCCAGCACCCGGGAGGGTACCTTCACTGAAGCTTTCTTT
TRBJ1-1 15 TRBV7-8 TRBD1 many CASSSDRVPNTEAFF TGTGCCAGCAGCTCCGACAGGGTTCCTAACACTGAAGCTTTCTTT
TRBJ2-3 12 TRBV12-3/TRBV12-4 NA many CASSYHPDTQYF TGTGCCAGCAGTTATCACCCAGATACGCAGTATTTT
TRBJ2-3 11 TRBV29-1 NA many CSVAGSDTQYF TGCAGCGTTGCGGGGTCAGATACGCAGTATTTT
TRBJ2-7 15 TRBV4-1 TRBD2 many CASSQGLAGAYEQYF TGCGCCAGCAGCCAAGGACTAGCGGGAGCCTACGAGCAGTACTTC
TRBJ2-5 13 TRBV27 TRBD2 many CASRAGGVKTQYF TGTGCCAGCAGAGCGGGAGGAGTGAAGACCCAGTACTTC
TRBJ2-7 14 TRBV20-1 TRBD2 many CSARLAGSSYEQYF TGCAGTGCTAGACTAGCGGGGAGCTCCTACGAGCAGTACTTC
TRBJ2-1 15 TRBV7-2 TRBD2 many CASSLGLVQVGEQFF TGTGCCAGCAGCCTCGGACTAGTTCAGGTTGGTGAGCAGTTCTTC
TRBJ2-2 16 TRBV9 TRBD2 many CASSVVAGLNTGELFF TGTGCCAGCAGCGTAGTAGCGGGGCTCAACACCGGGGAGCTGTTTTTT
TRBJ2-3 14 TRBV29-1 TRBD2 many CSVDFSGRPDTQYF TGCAGCGTTGATTTTAGCGGGAGACCAGATACGCAGTATTTT
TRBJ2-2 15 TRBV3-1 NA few CASSQANLWAGELFF TGTGCCAGCAGCCAAGCGAACCTCTGGGCCGGGGAGCTGTTTTTT
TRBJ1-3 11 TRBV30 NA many CAWTAGNTIYF TGTGCCTGGACAGCTGGAAACACCATATATTTT
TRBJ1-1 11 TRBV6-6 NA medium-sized CASARTGEAFF TGTGCCAGCGCGAGAACAGGTGAAGCTTTCTTT
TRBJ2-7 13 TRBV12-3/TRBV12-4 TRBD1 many CASSLRQGDEQYF TGTGCCAGCAGTCTGAGACAGGGCGACGAGCAGTACTTC
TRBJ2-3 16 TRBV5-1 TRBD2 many CASRFVGGGAADTQYF TGCGCCAGCAGATTCGTTGGCGGGGGGGCCGCAGATACGCAGTATTTT
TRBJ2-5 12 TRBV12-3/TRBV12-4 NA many CASSLGRGTQYF TGTGCCAGCAGTTTGGGCCGGGGGACCCAGTACTTC
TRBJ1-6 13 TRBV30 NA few CAWSNEANSPLHF TGTGCCTGGAGCAATGAGGCTAATTCACCCCTCCACTTT
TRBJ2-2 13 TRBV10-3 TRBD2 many CAISVAGAGELFF TGTGCCATCAGTGTAGCGGGAGCCGGGGAGCTGTTTTTT
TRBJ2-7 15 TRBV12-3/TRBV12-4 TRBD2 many CASSPPGLARYEQYF TGTGCCAGCAGTCCCCCGGGACTAGCGAGGTACGAGCAGTACTTC
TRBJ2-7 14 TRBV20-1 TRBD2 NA CSASARGESYEQYF TGCAGTGCTAGCGCTCGGGGGGAGTCCTACGAGCAGTACTTC
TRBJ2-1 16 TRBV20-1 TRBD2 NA CSAPPWGGSSYNEQFF TGCAGTGCCCCACCCTGGGGGGGGAGCTCCTACAATGAGCAGTTCTTC
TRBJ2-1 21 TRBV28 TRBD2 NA CAMGSGPPLAGAPSSYNEQFF TGTGCCATGGGCTCTGGGCCCCCACTAGCGGGGGCCCCGAGCTCCTACAATGAGCAGTTCTTC
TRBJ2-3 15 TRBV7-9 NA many CASSLVTPSADTQYF TGTGCCAGCAGCTTAGTTACCCCCTCGGCAGATACGCAGTATTTT
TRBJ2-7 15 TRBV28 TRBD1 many CASSLPQGVSYEQYF TGTGCCAGCAGTTTACCTCAGGGGGTCTCCTACGAGCAGTACTTC
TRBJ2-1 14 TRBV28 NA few CASVGQGGYNEQFF TGTGCCAGCGTCGGTCAGGGAGGATACAATGAGCAGTTCTTC
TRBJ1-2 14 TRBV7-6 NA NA CASSRIQGPGGYTF TGTGCCAGCAGCCGGATACAGGGCCCGGGGGGCTACACCTTC